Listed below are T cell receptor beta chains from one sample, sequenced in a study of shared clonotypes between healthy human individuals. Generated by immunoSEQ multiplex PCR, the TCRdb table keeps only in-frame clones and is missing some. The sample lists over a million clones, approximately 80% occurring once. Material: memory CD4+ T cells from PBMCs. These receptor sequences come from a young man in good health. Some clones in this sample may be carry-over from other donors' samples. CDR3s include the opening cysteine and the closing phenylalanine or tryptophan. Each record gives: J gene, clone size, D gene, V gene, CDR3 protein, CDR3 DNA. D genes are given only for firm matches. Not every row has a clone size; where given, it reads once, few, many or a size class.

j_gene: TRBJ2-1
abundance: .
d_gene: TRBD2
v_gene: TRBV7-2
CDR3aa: CASSIRPTSGRRNEQFF
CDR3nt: TGTGCCAGCAGCATACGACCGACTAGCGGGAGAAGAAATGAGCAGTTCTTC

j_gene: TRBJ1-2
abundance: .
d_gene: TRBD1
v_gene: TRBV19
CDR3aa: CASSPTDRVGGYTF
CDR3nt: TGTGCCAGTAGTCCGACGGACAGGGTGGGTGGCTACACCTTC

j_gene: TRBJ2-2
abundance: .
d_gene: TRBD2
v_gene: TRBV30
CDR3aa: CAWRGRGGTGELFF
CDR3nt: TGTGCCTGGAGAGGTCGGGGGGGCACCGGGGAGCTGTTTTTT

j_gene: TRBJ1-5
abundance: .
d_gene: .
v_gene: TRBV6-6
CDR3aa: CASSLSQAGRNQPQHF
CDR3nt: TGTGCCAGCAGCCTCTCACAGGCAGGGCGGAATCAGCCCCAGCATTTT

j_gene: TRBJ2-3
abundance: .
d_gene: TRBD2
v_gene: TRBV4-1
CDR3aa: CASSQPPSGSPDTQYF
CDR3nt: TGCGCCAGCAGCCAACCACCCAGCGGGAGCCCAGATACGCAGTATTTT

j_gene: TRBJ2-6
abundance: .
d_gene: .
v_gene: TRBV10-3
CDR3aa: CAISEISSGANVLTF
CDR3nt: TGTGCCATCAGTGAGATAAGCTCTGGGGCCAACGTCCTGACTTTC

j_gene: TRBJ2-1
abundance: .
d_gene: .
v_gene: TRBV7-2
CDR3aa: CASSLFYGSGNEQFF
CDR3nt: TGTGCCAGCAGCTTGTTTTACGGGAGTGGCAATGAGCAGTTCTTC

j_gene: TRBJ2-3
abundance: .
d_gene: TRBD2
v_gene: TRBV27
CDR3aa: CASSTKRELTQYF
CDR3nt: TGTGCCAGCAGTACAAAGCGGGAACTCACGCAGTATTTT

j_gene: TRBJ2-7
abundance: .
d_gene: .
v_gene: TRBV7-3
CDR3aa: CASSPSGTSYEQYF
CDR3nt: TGTGCCAGCAGCCCCTCCGGAACCTCCTACGAGCAGTACTTC

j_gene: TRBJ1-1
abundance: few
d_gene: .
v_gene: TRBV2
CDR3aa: CASSAAGERYTEAFF
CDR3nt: TGTGCCAGCAGTGCGGCAGGGGAGAGGTACACTGAAGCTTTCTTT

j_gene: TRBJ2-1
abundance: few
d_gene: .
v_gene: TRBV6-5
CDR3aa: CASSYSIGEEQFF
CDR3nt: TGTGCCAGCAGTTACTCGATAGGGGAGGAGCAGTTCTTC

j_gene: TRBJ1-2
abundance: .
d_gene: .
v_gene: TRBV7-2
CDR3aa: CASSPPDSNYGYTF
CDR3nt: TGTGCCAGCAGCCCGCCGGACAGTAATTATGGCTACACCTTC

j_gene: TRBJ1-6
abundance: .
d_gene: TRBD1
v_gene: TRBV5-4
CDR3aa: CASRGTADYSPLHF
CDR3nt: TGTGCCAGCCGCGGGACAGCTGATTATTCACCCCTCCACTTT